The 10 T cell receptor beta chains below come from one sample, sequenced in a study of CD8 T cells in ankylosing spondylitis. Study outcomes and limitations: What appeared characteristic of ankylosing spondylitis blood was a TCR beta motif of 7 or 8 highly homologous variants.

The antigens of these receptors remain unknown. TCRdb analysed the 5' RACE reads with MiXCR anew, one entry per CDR3 protein. This sample carries 470,000 or so distinct CDR3 sequences, roughly a quarter of them seen once, and the ten largest clones take 0.89%. Sequenced sample: blood, either unsorted or a sorted T cell fraction (not recorded which). These TCRs come from a male donor with ankylosing spondylitis.

CDR3 region: CATSDPGQGGFGTDTQYF. The CDR3 DNA sequence: TGTGCCACCAGTGATCCGGGACAGGGGGGATTCGGCACAGATACGCAGTATTTT. This chain links TRBV24-1 with TRBJ2-3, with 11 bases fitting TRBD1. CDR3 length equals 18 residues. Per germline, CDR1 KGHDR and CDR2 SFDVKD. The J segment lost 1 base and the V segment lost 3 bases, leaving 8 bases of the junction unmatched.

V and J are TRBV12-3 or TRBV12-4 and TRBJ2-1; D possibly matches TRBD1 or TRBD2 (6 bases each). This CDR3 is 15 amino acids long. With 3 bases removed from V and 7 bases from J, the gap between germline ends came to 16 bases. The CDR3 sequence is CASSFAGQGRNEQFF. CDR3 bases: TGTGCCAGCAGTTTCGCGGGGCAGGGGAGGAATGAGCAGTTCTTC.

The chain recombines TRBV6-2 or TRBV6-3 with TRBJ1-5, with D maybe TRBD1 (6 bases). Trimming removed 6 bases from V and 4 bases from J, with 16 bases in between. This CDR3 contains 15 residues. Germline V gene lookup returns CDR1 MNHEY and CDR2 SVGEGT. The CDR3 sequence: CASRGTGTTNQPQHF. CDR3 nucleotide sequence: TGTGCCAGCAGAGGGACCGGGACAACAAATCAGCCCCAGCATTTT.

This chain links TRBV12-3 or TRBV12-4 with TRBJ1-3, with TRBD1 matching 7 bases. Unmatched junction bases numbered 11, after V lost 5 bases and J lost 4 bases. The CDR3 runs 16 residues. The CDR3: CASSRNRGLGGNTIYF. The CDR3 nucleotides are TGTGCCAGCAGTCGCAACAGGGGTTTGGGAGGAAACACCATATATTTT.

This clonotype occurred many times. The rearrangement links TRBV7-2 to TRBJ2-1; D not certain. V was cut by 5 bases and J by 6 bases, with 14 bases left in between. The germline gives CDR1 SGHTA, CDR2 FQGNSA. CDR3 size: 14 residues. The CDR3 protein is CASSGQVTRNEQFF. In nucleotides, the CDR3 is TGTGCCAGCAGCGGCCAGGTGACGCGCAATGAGCAGTTCTTC.

This clonotype occurred a few times. V usage is TRBV19 and J usage is TRBJ1-1, with a tentative D call TRBD1 (6 bases). CDR1 is LNHDA and CDR2 is SQIVND in the germline V gene (reference sequence). V lost 6 bases, J lost 0 bases, and 11 bases lay in between. The CDR3 runs to 14 residues. CDR3 DNA: TGTGCCAGTAGACCGGGACAACTGAACACTGAAGCTTTCTTT. Its translation is CASRPGQLNTEAFF.

This clonotype was observed a handful of times. CDR3 nucleotide sequence: TGTGCCAGCAGTTCCGGACAGGGGGCGAGATATAGCAATCAGCCCCAGCATTTT. Translation gives CASSSGQGARYSNQPQHF. This chain links TRBV12-3 or TRBV12-4 with TRBJ1-5, with TRBD1 matching 11 bases. The trim removed 4 bases at V and 0 bases at J, leaving 8 bases unmatched. This CDR3 region has 18 residues.

The chain combines TRBV12-3 or TRBV12-4 with TRBJ1-3; D unresolved. The CDR3 runs to 14 residues. V lost 1 base and J 2 bases, leaving 6 bases between the germline ends. The DNA of the CDR3 is TGTGCCAGCAGTTTAGGGCAGACTGGAAACACCATATATTTT. Its translation: CASSLGQTGNTIYF.

The chain uses TRBV18 and TRBJ1-1; D is uncertain. V was pared by 1 base and J by 10 bases, with 13 bases between. The germline V gene encodes CDR1 KGHSH and CDR2 LQKENI. The CDR3 is 13 residues long. CDR3 DNA sequence: TGTGCCAGCTCACCACAGGGTCAGGATGCAGCTTTCTTT. Translating it yields CASSPQGQDAAFF.

This clonotype was seen a few times. The rearrangement links TRBV10-3 to TRBJ2-1; the match to TRBD2 covers 11 bases. V trimming: 10 bases; J trimming: 7 bases; junction bases outside the gene matches: 9. CDR3 length equals 14 residues. The germline V gene has CDR1 ENHRY and CDR2 SYGVKD. In DNA, the CDR3 is TGTGCCAGCCGACTAGCGGGAAGGGAAAATGAGCAGTTCTTC. It is translated as CASRLAGRENEQFF.